This section outlines one T cell receptor beta chain sequence together with its context. Its recognized antigen is unknown. No base quality information exists; no much larger clone differs at one position. CDR1 SGHRS and CDR2 YFSETQ are derived from the germline V gene. The CDR3 starts with the cysteine, ends with the phenylalanine, and has 16 residues. The retained sequence is limited to the CDR3, 48 bases, with the frame set at the first base. V sheds 2 bases and J sheds 0 bases, leaving 12 bases between their ends. This entry belongs to a study of shared clonotypes between healthy human individuals (dated by TCRdb to 2018 to 2020). Describing the broader study: A couple of women and a few men aged 18 to 49 years were included in the cohort. To estimate repertoire size and how much clonotypes are shared between individuals, the study performed deep sequencing of blood TCR repertoires from 4 to 6 healthy adults. To increase sequencing depth and limit assay-specific biases, TCR repertoire library preparation and sequencing were carried out by different laboratories using diverse techniques. Per donor, leukapheresis produced somewhere between about 0.8 and 9 billion PBMCs. For each donor, three plates each were used for CD4 naive and CD4 memory, two plates were used for CD8 naive, and one plate was used for CD8 memory. What the work shows at the level of the full study, not this receptor alone: Rarefaction of sorted-subset datasets indicated incomplete sequencing despite the large sequencing depth. When a handful of donors were compared, the shared fraction of clonotypes was about 5% for naive CD4, around 4% for naive CD8, about 2.4% for memory CD4, and 0.35% to 0.5% for memory CD8. Compared with non-shared clonotypes, clonotypes shared by all four sorted-subset donors had higher generation probabilities. Based on pairwise subsampling, the degree of clonotype sharing among donors was expected to be affected by sequencing depth. Larger estimated clonotype richness was generally found for naive subsets than for memory subsets. Because the study included only a small number of donors, the genetic and exposure-history diversity represented was limited. Sampling was limited to blood, and TCR repertoires in tissue likely differ from TCR repertoires in blood.

The donors were healthy, HIV-negative adults who had no recently reported acute infections or vaccinations. Every donor was a Caucasian adult residing in Nashville, Tennessee, USA. CD4+ T cells were enriched by magnetic negative selection, after which naive cells were positively selected on CD45RA and the negative fraction was taken as the memory subset. Blood was collected by leukapheresis, and PBMCs were isolated by Ficoll-Histopaque density gradient centrifugation and then cryopreserved in liquid nitrogen vapor phase. Analytical flow cytometry was used to check the purity and quantity of each magnetically sorted T cell population. Genomic DNA was isolated from every sorted fraction and measured by UV absorbance on a Nanodrop 2000c. TCR CDR3 regions were amplified from genomic DNA by multiplex PCR using the deep immunoSEQ assay. Extracted genomic DNA from each cell subset was spread evenly across all wells of several immunoSEQ 96-well plates, with each plate serving as a replicate. For sorted subsets, each replicate PCR was loaded with 200 ng genomic DNA, equivalent to some 31,000 T cell genomes. Purified libraries were measured with a Qubit 3.0 fluorometer, size-checked on a Bioanalyzer 2100, and measured again with the KAPA Library Quantification kit. Every immunoSEQ 96-well plate was sequenced on a dedicated single-read 150-cycle Illumina NextSeq 550 flow cell. As for the original processing: Because the immunoSEQ output held only junctional sequences and lacked quality scores, the filtering could not match the filtering applied to full-length reads. Sequences were annotated with PyIR, a Python wrapper for IgBLAST v1.9, and V/J genes and CDR3 were assigned using IMGT germline references. Reads with weak V/J assignments (E-value above 1e-6), missing CDR3, stop codons, out-of-frame junctions, or ambiguous translated residues were removed. V3J clonotypes were defined by identical inferred V gene, J gene, and CDR3 amino acid sequence. Percentage overlap between repertoires was calculated by dividing the number of shared unique clonotypes by the size of the smaller repertoire. Three approaches were used to assess repertoire richness: RTK rarefaction, the Chao1 estimator, and Recon v2.1 estimates of unobserved clonotypes. Generation probabilities were computed with OLGA for all TCRbeta clonotypes obtained by the gDNA method from several donors. Imported from immuneACCESS, the table was reduced by TCRdb to in-frame sequences with V and J called. These copies leave out some clones; in studies compared against another copy, an unresolved V gene accounts for under half, and the cause of the remainder is not known. The DNA was the basis for D and trimming; V, J and clone size are from that table. For this sample the table gives roughly 2.6 million clones, of which over 85% were detected only once. The ten largest clonotypes hold 0.11% to 0.15% of the sample.

The sequenced sample was naive CD4+ T cells sorted from blood. According to the study, the label for this sample's cell subset or site signals: CD45RA+ positively selected. The TCR was taken from a man younger than 30 in good health. The chain is encoded by TRBV5-1 joined to TRBJ2-1; the best D guess is TRBD1, with 5 bases matching. At the DNA level, the sequence is TGCGCCAGCAGCTTAGGGGCCTCGAGCTCCTACAATGAGCAGTTCTTC. It codes for CASSLGASSSYNEQFF.